The 26 T cell receptor beta chains in this list originate from one sample, sequenced in a study of PD-1 blockade in classical Hodgkin lymphoma. With no exception, relapse followed autologous stem cell transplantation in all patients, and brentuximab vedotin exposure varied. The protocol was immunoSEQ multiplex PCR, while the TCRdb copy is restricted to in-frame clones and leaves out a portion. In the table there are 90,000 to 95,000 clones, about 91% of which are singletons. This sample comprised peripheral blood mononuclear cells (PBMCs), obtained before the second cycle of nivolumab. The origin of the receptors is a human donor with classical Hodgkin lymphoma.

In this sample, this clone turned up once. The chain links TRBV27 to TRBJ2-7; TRBD1 agrees at 7 bases. Per the germline V gene, CDR1 is MNHEY and CDR2 is SMNVEV (reference sequence). The CDR3 spans 14 residues. V trimming: 5 bases; J trimming: 3 bases; junction bases outside the gene matches: 7. The CDR3 DNA follows: TGTGCCAGCAGTCGGACAGGTTATGACTACGAGCAGTACTTC. Protein product: CASSRTGYDYEQYF.

The gene calls are TRBV19 and TRBJ2-1; the D is unclear. This CDR3 comprises 15 residues. The germline CDR1 and CDR2 sequences are LNHDA and SQIVND (reference sequence). The V gene lost 3 bases and the J gene lost 0 bases, with 9 bases spanning the gap. CDR3 in DNA: TGTGCCAGTAGTATTGGGCAGGTCTCCTACAATGAGCAGTTCTTC. Its translation is CASSIGQVSYNEQFF.

The chain recombines TRBV7-3 with TRBJ1-2, with a tentative D call TRBD1 (6 bases). Trimming stripped 5 bases from V and 7 bases from J, with 20 bases between. CDR1 and CDR2 (germline): SGHTA, FQGTGA. The CDR3 has 15 amino acids. CDR3 in amino acids: CASSQSGASVIGYTF. In nucleotides, the CDR3 is TGTGCCAGCAGCCAATCAGGGGCTAGTGTTATTGGCTACACCTTC.

The chain joins TRBV4-2 to TRBJ1-6, with D uncertain. Trimming pared 0 bases from V and 8 bases from J, leaving 11 bases between. The CDR3 has 15 residues. Germline CDR1 LGHNA, CDR2 YNFKEQ. CDR3 bases: TGTGCCAGCAGCCAAGAAGGTGTTCAGGATTCACCCCTCCACTTT. Translated: CASSQEGVQDSPLHF.

The rearrangement links TRBV6-1 to TRBJ2-7, with 9 bases fitting TRBD1. V trimming: 3 bases; J trimming: 4 bases; junction bases outside the gene matches: 4. Germline CDR1 reads MNHNS; CDR2 reads SASEGT. The CDR3 spans 14 residues. CDR3 protein: CASSDNRGPYEQYF. In DNA, the CDR3 is TGTGCCAGCAGTGATAACAGGGGGCCATACGAGCAGTACTTC.

The chain links TRBV28 to TRBJ1-4; D gene ambiguous. The V gene lost 7 bases and the J gene lost 8 bases, with 14 bases spanning the gap. The CDR3 loop spans 13 amino acids. Germline-derived CDR1 and CDR2 are MDHEN and SYDVKM. CDR3 nucleotides: TGTGCCAGCAATTCCCTTCCGAGAGAAAAACTGTTTTTT. Translation gives CASNSLPREKLFF.

This clone occurred once. The chain combines TRBV6-5 with TRBJ2-5; possibly TRBD1 or TRBD2 for D (5 bases each). The CDR3 covers 13 residues. The V gene lost 0 bases and the J gene lost 6 bases, with 8 bases spanning the gap. Germline lookup yields CDR1 MNHEY and CDR2 SVGAGI. CDR3 DNA: TGTGCCAGCAGTTACTCGAGGGGAAAGACCCAGTACTTC. Its translation is CASSYSRGKTQYF.

This chain connects TRBV27 to TRBJ2-3, with D perhaps assigned TRBD1 or TRBD2 (5 bases each). The V end lost 8 bases, the J end lost 6 bases, and 15 bases lay between the germline ends. The CDR3 is 13 amino acids. The germline V gene has CDR1 MNHEY and CDR2 SMNVEV (reference sequence). CDR3 coding DNA: TGTGCCAGCGGGCACTTCGGGGCGGATACGCAGTATTTT. Its translation: CASGHFGADTQYF.

The chain is built from TRBV4-2 and TRBJ1-5; possibly TRBD1 for D (6 bases). CDR1 and CDR2 from the germline V gene are LGHNA and YNFKEQ. Deletions cut 1 base from V and 6 bases from J, with 13 bases between. The CDR3 is made up of 15 amino acids. CDR3 in amino acids: CASSQGEGGIQPQHF. In nucleotides, the CDR3 is TGTGCCAGCAGCCAAGGGGAGGGGGGAATTCAGCCCCAGCATTTT.

CDR3 loop: CASSFLRDRGRNTEAFF. The CDR3 DNA reads as TGTGCCAGTAGTTTCCTCCGGGACAGGGGGCGGAACACTGAAGCTTTCTTT. The rearrangement uses TRBV19 and TRBJ1-1; 12 nucleotides line up with TRBD1. This CDR3 is built from 17 residues. CDR1 is LNHDA, CDR2 SQIVND, per germline (reference sequence). J was trimmed by 1 base and V by 5 bases; bases with no gene match: 8.

This sequence joins TRBV4-1 and TRBJ2-7, with D maybe TRBD1 (6 bases). The germline CDR1 and CDR2 sequences are MGHRA and YSYEKL. The V end lost 2 bases, the J end lost 2 bases, and 13 bases lay between the germline ends. This CDR3 region has 15 residues. CDR3 region: CASSQPTGQTYEQYF. In DNA form, the CDR3 reads TGCGCCAGCAGCCAACCGACCGGACAGACCTACGAGCAGTACTTC.

CDR3 loop: CASGQGNRRASPLHF. Written as DNA, the CDR3 is TGTGCCAGCGGGCAGGGGAACAGGCGGGCGTCACCCCTCCACTTT. The chain has TRBV6-4 and TRBJ1-6; maybe TRBD1 (6 bases). The CDR3 contains 15 residues. The V gene lost 8 bases and the J gene lost 10 bases, with 21 bases spanning the gap. Germline CDR1 reads MRHNA; CDR2 reads SNTAGT.

This clone was picked up a small number of times. The chain combines TRBV19 with TRBJ2-1; 9 bases match TRBD2. V lost 1 base and J lost 4; bases outside the gene matches: 2. Germline CDR1 is LNHDA and CDR2 is SQIVND (reference sequence). CDR3 size: 15 residues. Here the CDR3 reads CASSIGLAAYNEQFF. As DNA, the CDR3 is TGTGCCAGTAGTATAGGACTAGCGGCTTACAATGAGCAGTTCTTC. Supplemented by reference TRBV19 and TRBJ2-1, the full variable domain reads DGGITQSPKYLFRKEGQNVTLSCEQNLNHDAMYWYRQDPGQGLRLIYYSQIVNDFQKGDIAEGYSVSREKKESFPLTVTSAQKNPTAFYLCASSIGLAAYNEQFFGPGTRLTVL.

This chain links TRBV2 with TRBJ2-1, with D perhaps TRBD1 or TRBD2 (5 bases each). The CDR3 contains 13 residues. Per the germline V gene, CDR1 is SNHLY and CDR2 is FYNNEI. The V and J ends lost 6 bases and 4 bases respectively, with 10 bases between them. CDR3 nucleotides: TGTGCCAGCAGGACAGCGGTTTACAATGAGCAGTTCTTC. Protein product: CASRTAVYNEQFF. Full variable domain (outside the CDR3, taken from reference TRBV2 and TRBJ2-1): EPEVTQTPSHQVTQMGQEVILRCVPISNHLYFYWYRQILGQKVEFLVSFYNNEISEKSEIFDDQFSVERPDGSNFTLKIRSTKLEDSAMYFCASRTAVYNEQFFGPGTRLTVL.

J is TRBJ1-5 and V is TRBV6-6; 7 nucleotides line up with TRBD1. V was clipped by 6 bases and J by 6 bases; unmatched bases: 11. CDR3 size: 15 residues. The germline V gene has CDR1 MNHNY and CDR2 SVGAGI (reference sequence). The CDR3 DNA is TGTGCCAGCAGCCCCCCCGACAGGGTGGGTCAGCCCCAGCATTTT. It translates to CASSPPDRVGQPQHF.

The gene calls are TRBV28 and TRBJ2-7, with TRBD2 as a possible D gene (6 bases). Germline assignment: CDR1 MDHEN and CDR2 SYDVKM. V lost 4 bases, J lost 7 bases, and 14 bases lay in between. This CDR3 region has 13 residues. The CDR3 spells CASSWGGFREQYF. CDR3 bases: TGTGCCAGCAGTTGGGGAGGCTTCCGGGAGCAGTACTTC.

This clone was counted once. Other DNA sequences in the sample encode the same CDR3. V gene TRBV29-1 combines with J gene TRBJ1-4; possible D gene TRBD1, 6 bases. The CDR3 spans 14 residues. Per germline, CDR1 SQVTM and CDR2 ANQGSEA. The V end lost 4 bases, the J end lost 0 bases, and 9 bases lay between the germline ends. CDR3 loop: CSVAGGTTNEKLFF. In DNA form, the CDR3 reads TGCAGCGTTGCGGGGGGCACAACTAATGAAAAACTGTTTTTT.

This clone was counted between two and nine times. This chain joins TRBV19 and TRBJ2-6; no clear D gene. Per germline, CDR1 LNHDA and CDR2 SQIVND (reference sequence). V was trimmed by 5 bases and J by 0 bases, leaving 14 bases between them. This CDR3 has 17 amino acids. In DNA form, the CDR3 reads TGTGCCAGTAGTCCTAGAGGCAGAAGCTCTGGGGCCAACGTCCTGACTTTC. This encodes CASSPRGRSSGANVLTF.

With respect to this clone: One end of the junction varies from germline; a read error may be responsible. This chain connects TRBV5-1 to TRBJ2-3; no reliable D call. The CDR3 is 13 residues long. CDR1 SGHRS and CDR2 YFSETQ come from the germline V gene. The CDR3 is CASRLGLTDTQYF. CDR3 DNA sequence: TGCGCCAGCAGGTTGGGCCTCACAGATACGCAGTATTTT.

This chain links TRBV28 with TRBJ1-4; TRBD1 is a possible D gene (5 bases). The CDR3 covers 14 residues. CDR1 and CDR2 (germline): MDHEN, SYDVKM. V lost 9 bases, J lost 4 bases, and 15 bases lay in between. The CDR3 DNA reads TGTGCCAGTTTAGAAAACAGGAATAATGAAAAACTGTTTTTT. Encoded protein: CASLENRNNEKLFF. The whole variable domain, filled in from reference TRBV28 and TRBJ1-4, reads DVKVTQSSRYLVKRTGEKVFLECVQDMDHENMFWYRQDPGLGLRLIYFSYDVKMKEKGDIPEGYSVSREKKERFSLILESASTNQTSMYLCASLENRNNEKLFFGSGTQLSVL.

The rearrangement joins TRBV11-2 to TRBJ1-3; the D is unclear. Trimming shortened V by 3 bases and J by 2 bases, and 11 bases separated the two germline ends. Germline assignment: CDR1 SGHAT and CDR2 FQNNGV. This CDR3 region has 15 residues. In nucleotides, the CDR3 is TGTGCCAGCAGCTTGGGGTCTGGGACTGGAAACACCATATATTTT. Translated, it gives CASSLGSGTGNTIYF.

This chain uses TRBV11-3 with TRBJ2-3; TRBD2 matches 7 bases. CDR3 size: 15 residues. Germline values: CDR1 SGHNT, CDR2 YENEEA. V dropped 5 bases and J dropped 1; count of bases not matched to a gene: 6. In DNA form, the CDR3 reads TGTGCCAGCAGCCCCAGCGGGGCCCGCACAGATACGCAGTATTTT. It yields the protein CASSPSGARTDTQYF.

The chain couples TRBV5-6 to TRBJ2-3; D gene unclear. The CDR3 extends over 13 amino acids. CDR1 SGHDT and CDR2 YYEEEE come from the germline V gene. Between the trimmed V and J ends, which lost 4 bases and 0 bases, there was a span of 6 bases. CDR3 nucleotides: TGTGCCAGCAGCCCTGCAAGCACAGATACGCAGTATTTT. Its protein product is CASSPASTDTQYF. The whole variable domain, filled in from reference TRBV5-6 and TRBJ2-3, reads DAGVTQSPTHLIKTRGQQVTLRCSPKSGHDTVSWYQQALGQGPQFIFQYYEEEERQRGNFPDRFSGHQFPNYSSELNVNALLLGDSALYLCASSPASTDTQYFGPGTRLTVL.

In DNA, the CDR3 is TGTGCCAGCAGCACACCCCAGGGGCAGGCTGGCTACACCTTC. Protein product: CASSTPQGQAGYTF. J is TRBJ1-2 and V is TRBV5-6; D might be TRBD1 (6 bases). Germline V gene lookup returns CDR1 SGHDT and CDR2 YYEEEE. The CDR3 length is 14 residues. Trimming pared 4 bases from V and 7 bases from J, leaving 17 bases between.

This clone was observed once. This chain links TRBV5-4 with TRBJ2-7; 7 positions agree with TRBD2. Germline V gene sequence: CDR1 SGHNT, CDR2 YYREEE (reference sequence). The J segment lost 0 bases and the V segment lost 2 bases, leaving 2 bases of the junction unmatched. CDR3 length: 14 amino acids. As DNA, the CDR3 is TGTGCCAGCAGCTTAGCGGGAAGCTCCTACGAGCAGTACTTC. As protein: CASSLAGSSYEQYF. The variable domain in full, with the rest retrieved from reference TRBV5-4 and TRBJ2-7, is ETGVTQSPTHLIKTRGQQVTLRCSSQSGHNTVSWYQQALGQGPQFIFQYYREEENGRGNFPPRFSGLQFPNYSSELNVNALELDDSALYLCASSLAGSSYEQYFGPGTRLTVT.

The chain uses TRBV13 and TRBJ1-6; the D gene is possibly TRBD1 (6 bases). Trimming pared 0 bases from V and 10 bases from J, leaving 13 bases between. There are 15 residues in the CDR3. CDR1 is PRHDT, CDR2 FYEKMQ, per germline (reference sequence). CDR3 coding DNA: TGTGCCAGCAGCTTAGGCCCTGGGGGGCACTCACCCCTCCACTTT. Amino acids: CASSLGPGGHSPLHF.